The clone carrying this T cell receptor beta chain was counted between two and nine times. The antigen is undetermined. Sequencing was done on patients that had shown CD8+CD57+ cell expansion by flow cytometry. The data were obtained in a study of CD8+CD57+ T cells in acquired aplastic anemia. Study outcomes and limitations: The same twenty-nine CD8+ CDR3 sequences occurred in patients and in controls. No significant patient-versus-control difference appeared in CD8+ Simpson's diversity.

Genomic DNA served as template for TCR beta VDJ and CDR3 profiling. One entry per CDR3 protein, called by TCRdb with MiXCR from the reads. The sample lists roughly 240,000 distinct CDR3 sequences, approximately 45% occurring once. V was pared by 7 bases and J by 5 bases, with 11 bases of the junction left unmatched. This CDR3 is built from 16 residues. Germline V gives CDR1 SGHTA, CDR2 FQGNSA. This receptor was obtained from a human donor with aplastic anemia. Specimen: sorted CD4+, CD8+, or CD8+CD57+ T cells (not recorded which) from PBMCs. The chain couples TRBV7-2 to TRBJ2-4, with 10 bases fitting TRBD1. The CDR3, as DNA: TGTGCCAGCACCACGACAGGGGGCAGGGCTGAAAACATTCAGTACTTC. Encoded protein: CASTTTGGRAENIQYF.